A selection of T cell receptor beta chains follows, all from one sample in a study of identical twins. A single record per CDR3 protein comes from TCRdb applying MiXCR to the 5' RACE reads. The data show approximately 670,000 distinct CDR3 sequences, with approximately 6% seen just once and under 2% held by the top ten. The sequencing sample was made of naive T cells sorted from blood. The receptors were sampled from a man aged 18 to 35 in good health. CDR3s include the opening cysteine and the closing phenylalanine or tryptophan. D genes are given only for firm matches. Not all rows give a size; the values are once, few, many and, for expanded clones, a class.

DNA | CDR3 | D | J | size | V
TGTGCCAGCAGTCCAAGGACTAGCGGGAAGGACGAGCAGTACTTC | CASSPRTSGKDEQYF | TRBD2 | TRBJ2-7 | NA | TRBV6-2/TRBV6-3
TGTGCCAGGGACAGGGGGCGCCTACCTGAAGCTTTCTTT | CARDRGRLPEAFF | TRBD1 | TRBJ1-1 | few | TRBV19
TGTGCCAGCAGCTTGGCACTACAAGAGACCCAGTACTTC | CASSLALQETQYF | NA | TRBJ2-5 | many | TRBV5-6
TGTGCCAGCAGCCAAGGGCTAGCGGTTTCCTACAATGAGCAGTTCTTC | CASSQGLAVSYNEQFF | TRBD2 | TRBJ2-1 | many | TRBV4-2
TGTGCCAGCAGCTCGCCGGGGCCCTTGGAGACCCAGTACTTC | CASSSPGPLETQYF | NA | TRBJ2-5 | NA | TRBV5-5
TGTGCCAGTAGCCCTGTACGGGCTGAAGCTTTCTTT | CASSPVRAEAFF | NA | TRBJ1-1 | NA | TRBV19
TGCGCCAGCCGTGGAGCCCCCCCAGAGACCCAGTACTTC | CASRGAPPETQYF | NA | TRBJ2-5 | NA | TRBV5-1
TGTGCCAGCTCCCAACGGAGGCTGGACAGAGCTGGTACAGATACGCAGTATTTT | CASSQRRLDRAGTDTQYF | NA | TRBJ2-3 | few | TRBV18
TGTGCCAGCAGGGGGGTTTTAAATGAAAAACTGTTTTTT | CASRGVLNEKLFF | NA | TRBJ1-4 | few | TRBV6-1
TGTGCCAGCAGAGAAGGGACTAGTTTTTCCGGGGAGCTGTTTTTT | CASREGTSFSGELFF | TRBD2 | TRBJ2-2 | many | TRBV25-1